The 26 T cell receptor beta chains below were found in one sample sequenced in a study of cytomegalovirus exposure and HLA in healthy donors. Researchers ran the PCR with 60 Vbeta and 13 Jbeta primers. Assay: immunoSEQ multiplex PCR; the TCRdb copy retains only in-frame clones and omits some. Here the sample spans some 120,000 clones, about 8% being singletons. What was sequenced was PBMCs. The source is a woman aged 40 to 55 in good health and CMV-seropositive.

V gene TRBV7-9 combines with J gene TRBJ2-1, with D possibly matching TRBD1 (6 bases). The V gene's germline CDR1 is SEHNR and CDR2 FQNEAQ (reference sequence). The germline V and J ends were trimmed by 5 bases and 6 bases, with 11 bases remaining between them. There are 13 residues in the CDR3. The CDR3 DNA is TGTGCCAGCAGCGCAGGGGCCACCAATGAGCAGTTCTTC. It specifies CASSAGATNEQFF.

This clone showed up just once. The chain links TRBV11-3 to TRBJ2-2; 8 bases fit TRBD1. V shed 5 bases, J shed 4 bases, and the junction held 6 bases outside the gene matches. CDR1 and CDR2 (germline): SGHNT, YENEEA. This CDR3 comprises 15 residues. CDR3: CASSPGTGPTGELFF. CDR3 in DNA: TGTGCCAGCAGCCCCGGGACAGGCCCCACCGGGGAGCTGTTTTTT.

This clone was seen a handful of times. The chain combines TRBV5-6 with TRBJ2-5; the match to TRBD1 covers 7 bases. The V and J ends lost 4 bases and 2 bases, in that order; junction bases with no gene match: 8. Per the germline V gene, CDR1 is SGHDT and CDR2 is YYEEEE. CDR3 length: 15 amino acids. CDR3 sequence: CASSVPGTDQETQYF. In DNA, the CDR3 is TGTGCCAGCAGCGTTCCCGGGACAGATCAAGAGACCCAGTACTTC. Using reference TRBV5-6 and TRBJ2-5 for the parts outside the CDR3, the full variable domain is DAGVTQSPTHLIKTRGQQVTLRCSPKSGHDTVSWYQQALGQGPQFIFQYYEEEERQRGNFPDRFSGHQFPNYSSELNVNALLLGDSALYLCASSVPGTDQETQYFGPGTRLLVL.

This clone was recorded only once. The gene calls are TRBV6-1 and TRBJ2-1; 7 bases are a match to TRBD2. The length of the CDR3 is 14 residues. Germline loops: CDR1 MNHNS, CDR2 SASEGT. V lost 7 bases and J lost 5; bases outside the gene matches: 8. The CDR3 coding sequence is TGTGCCAGCACCCGGCGGGGGATCCACAATGAGCAGTTCTTC. Protein sequence: CASTRRGIHNEQFF.

V gene TRBV30 combines with J gene TRBJ1-2, with D hard to call. The CDR3 is made up of 12 amino acids. V dropped 3 bases and J dropped 8 bases, with 13 bases sitting between them. CDR1 and CDR2 (germline): GTSNPN, SVGIG (reference sequence). CDR3: CAWSGISEGYTF. Written as DNA, the CDR3 is TGTGCCTGGAGCGGCATTAGCGAGGGCTACACCTTC.

In this sample, this clone turned up a few times. The rearrangement uses TRBV5-1 and TRBJ2-2; TRBD2 matches at 9 bases. CDR1 is SGHRS and CDR2 is YFSETQ in the germline V gene. The CDR3 runs 17 residues. Trimming cost V 5 bases and J 1 base; bases outside gene matches: 9. This CDR3 is CASRPRSGGRNTGELFF. Written as DNA, the CDR3 is TGCGCCAGCAGGCCGAGGAGCGGGGGGCGGAACACCGGGGAGCTGTTTTTT.

V usage is TRBV19 and J usage is TRBJ1-3; D is undetermined. In germline, CDR1 is LNHDA, CDR2 SQIVND (reference sequence). V lost 3 bases, J lost 0 bases, and 12 bases lay in between. The CDR3 is 16 residues long. The CDR3 here is CASSIGKFLSGNTIYF. The CDR3 nucleotides read TGTGCCAGTAGTATCGGGAAATTTCTCTCTGGAAACACCATATATTTT.

The CDR3 is CSVGQGVGQPQHF. CDR3 DNA sequence: TGCAGCGTTGGACAGGGGGTAGGTCAGCCCCAGCATTTT. V usage is TRBV29-1 and J usage is TRBJ1-5; 9 nucleotides line up with TRBD1. This CDR3 spans 13 amino acids. Germline lookup yields CDR1 SQVTM and CDR2 ANQGSEA. V lost 4 bases, J lost 6 bases, and 4 bases stayed unmatched.

In this sample, this clone turned up a few times. This sequence joins TRBV21-1 and TRBJ1-1; the D call of TRBD1 is as the table states it, not checked on the DNA. TRBV21-1 has pseudogene status. The CDR3 loop spans 10 amino acids. CDR3 in amino acids: CASPGSEAFF. The CDR3 nucleotides read TGTGCCAGCCCAGGGTCTGAAGCTTTCTTT.

Only a few counts were recorded for this clone. This chain links TRBV5-4 with TRBJ2-1, with 12 nucleotides matching TRBD2. CDR1 is SGHNT and CDR2 is YYREEE in the germline V gene (reference sequence). This CDR3 is built from 15 residues. Germline trimming cut 4 bases from V and 4 bases from J; bases unmatched to any gene: 3. CDR3 DNA: TGTGCCAGCAGCCGGACTAGCGGGGTATACAATGAGCAGTTCTTC. As protein: CASSRTSGVYNEQFF.

This clone has just a few counts. The chain uses TRBV5-5 and TRBJ2-5; D might be TRBD2 (6 bases). Trimming left V 4 bases short and J 2 bases short, with 12 bases between. The CDR3 has 14 amino acids. Germline assignment: CDR1 SGHKS and CDR2 YYEKEE (reference sequence). The CDR3, as DNA: TGTGCCAGCAGCCCGAGGGACTTTCAAGAGACCCAGTACTTC. It specifies CASSPRDFQETQYF.

This clone was seen a few times. V usage is TRBV7-8 and J usage is TRBJ2-2; the match to TRBD1 covers 11 bases. Germline CDR1 and CDR2: SGHVS and FQNEAQ. This CDR3 is built from 17 residues. Trimming at V came to 6 bases and at J to 3 bases, leaving 9 bases not matched to a gene. Here the CDR3 reads CASSYRGQGVDTGELFF. Here the CDR3 DNA reads TGTGCCAGCAGTTATCGGGGACAGGGGGTTGACACCGGGGAGCTGTTTTTT. The full variable domain, in which reference TRBV7-8 and TRBJ2-2 provide the parts outside the CDR3, is GAGVSQSPRYKVAKRGQDVALRCDPISGHVSLFWYQQALGQGPEFLTYFQNEAQLDKSGLPSDRFFAERPEGSVSTLKIQRTQQEDSAVYLCASSYRGQGVDTGELFFGEGSRLTVL.

Only a few counts were recorded for this clone. The chain carries TRBV5-5 and TRBJ1-5; 7 positions match TRBD1. Per germline, CDR1 SGHKS and CDR2 YYEKEE (reference sequence). The CDR3 sequence is 14 residues long. J was trimmed by 4 bases and V by 3 bases; bases with no gene match: 4. CDR3 amino acids: CASSWGTANQPQHF. The CDR3 DNA reads as TGTGCCAGCAGCTGGGGGACAGCAAATCAGCCCCAGCATTTT. Full variable domain (missing parts from reference TRBV5-5 and TRBJ1-5): DAGVTQSPTHLIKTRGQQVTLRCSPISGHKSVSWYQQVLGQGPQFIFQYYEKEERGRGNFPDRFSARQFPNYSSELNVNALLLGDSALYLCASSWGTANQPQHFGDGTRLSIL.

The chain joins TRBV14 to TRBJ2-2; D may be TRBD1 (6 bases). CDR1 is SGHDN, CDR2 FVKESK, per germline. V lost 4 bases to trimming and J lost 6 bases, with 18 bases between them. This CDR3 has 16 residues. Here the CDR3 reads CASSPPYDRPPGELFF. The CDR3 DNA follows: TGTGCCAGCAGCCCACCCTATGACAGGCCCCCCGGGGAGCTGTTTTTT.

This clone was picked up many times. This sequence joins TRBV6-4 and TRBJ2-2, with D possibly TRBD1 on 5 matching bases. CDR1 is MRHNA and CDR2 is SNTAGT in the germline V gene. Trimming took 6 bases from V and 4 from J, leaving 9 bases between them. CDR3 length equals 13 residues. The CDR3 sequence: CASSRQSTGELFF. Here the CDR3 DNA reads TGTGCCAGCAGCCGACAGTCCACCGGGGAGCTGTTTTTT.

This sequence joins TRBV7-9 and TRBJ2-7; D may be TRBD1 (5 bases). CDR3 size: 12 residues. Germline V gives CDR1 SEHNR, CDR2 FQNEAQ (reference sequence). V dropped 6 bases and J dropped 6 bases, with 12 bases sitting between them. The DNA of the CDR3 is TGTGCCAGCAGGACGGAAGACAGCGAGCAGTACTTC. Protein sequence: CASRTEDSEQYF.

This clone was recorded a few times. The J gene is TRBJ2-1, the V gene TRBV19; TRBD1 matches 7 bases. This CDR3 is 14 amino acids long. J gave up 0 bases and V 9 bases, and 5 bases lay outside the gene matches. Germline V gene lookup returns CDR1 LNHDA and CDR2 SQIVND (reference sequence). DNA for the CDR3: TGTGCCAGCACTAGACAGGGCTCCTACAATGAGCAGTTCTTC. This translates into CASTRQGSYNEQFF.

This clone was picked up a small number of times. The chain combines TRBV6-1 with TRBJ2-1, with D possibly matching TRBD1 (6 bases). Trimming took off 6 bases at V and 4 bases at J, with 10 bases between the two ends. The CDR3 contains 13 residues. Per germline, CDR1 MNHNS and CDR2 SASEGT. CDR3 DNA: TGTGCCAGCAGATCGACAGGTTACAATGAGCAGTTCTTC. Translated: CASRSTGYNEQFF.

The chain carries TRBV7-3 and TRBJ2-1; a weak D match, TRBD1 (6 bases). This CDR3 region has 16 residues. Germline V CDR1 and CDR2: SGHTA, FQGTGA. V was shortened by 2 bases and J by 12 bases, with 23 bases between the two germline ends. This CDR3 is CASSLGQGQGRYGQFF. The CDR3 DNA reads as TGTGCCAGCAGCTTAGGGCAGGGGCAGGGAAGATACGGGCAGTTCTTC.

This clone showed up just a few times. The chain carries TRBV5-1 and TRBJ2-7; 10 nucleotides line up with TRBD1. The J segment lost 4 bases and the V segment lost 0 bases, leaving 4 bases of the junction unmatched. The CDR3 extends over 15 amino acids. Germline CDR1 is SGHRS and CDR2 is YFSETQ. CDR3: CASSLGQGATYEQYF. CDR3 nucleotide sequence: TGCGCCAGCAGCTTGGGACAGGGGGCTACGTACGAGCAGTACTTC.

The chain joins TRBV7-2 to TRBJ2-3; 8 bases fit TRBD2. Germline CDR1 and CDR2: SGHTA and FQGNSA. CDR3 length: 16 residues. The V gene end was trimmed by 6 bases and the J gene end by 1 base; junction bases not matched to a gene: 9. The CDR3 nucleotides read TGTGCCAGCAGAGACACCGGGGGGGCGGGCACAGATACGCAGTATTTT. It yields the protein CASRDTGGAGTDTQYF.

This clone showed up just a few times. Here the CDR3 DNA reads TGTGCCAGCAGCACGGGGACAGGGAGGAGTCAGCCCCAGCATTTT. Protein: CASSTGTGRSQPQHF. This chain connects TRBV5-5 to TRBJ1-5, with 9 positions matching TRBD1. Per the germline V gene, CDR1 is SGHKS and CDR2 is YYEKEE (reference sequence). V dropped 4 bases and J dropped 6; count of bases not matched to a gene: 8. The CDR3 is made up of 15 amino acids.

This clone occurred a few times. The rearrangement joins TRBV19 to TRBJ2-1; TRBD1 matches at 7 bases. Germline CDR1 is LNHDA and CDR2 is SQIVND (reference sequence). The CDR3 has 14 amino acids. With V trimmed by 7 bases and J by 3 bases, 6 bases remained unmatched. The CDR3 region is CASTVTGNYNEQFF. DNA for the CDR3: TGTGCCAGTACGGTGACAGGGAACTACAATGAGCAGTTCTTC.

The V gene is TRBV29-1, the J gene TRBJ2-5, with D uncertain. V shed 3 bases and J shed 4 bases, with 9 bases lying between them. This CDR3 has 12 residues. Per germline, CDR1 SQVTM and CDR2 ANQGSEA. CDR3 in amino acids: CSVDQDRETQYF. The CDR3 DNA reads as TGCAGCGTTGACCAGGATAGAGAGACCCAGTACTTC.

The rearrangement joins TRBV5-6 to TRBJ2-5, with TRBD2 matching 9 bases. V lost 7 bases and J lost 3; bases outside the gene matches: 10. The CDR3 has 15 residues. Germline values: CDR1 SGHDT, CDR2 YYEEEE. For the CDR3, the DNA is TGTGCCAGCCGCCCTTGGGCTAGCGGGGAAGAGACCCAGTACTTC. Translation gives CASRPWASGEETQYF.

In its sample, this clone was seen a few times. The chain has TRBV5-1 and TRBJ1-4; the match to TRBD1 covers 9 bases. The J segment lost 10 bases and the V segment lost 0 bases, leaving 7 bases of the junction unmatched. Germline values: CDR1 SGHRS, CDR2 YFSETQ. The CDR3 covers 15 residues. CDR3 sequence: CASSLETGGGGKLFF. The CDR3 DNA follows: TGCGCCAGCAGCTTGGAGACAGGGGGTGGGGGAAAACTGTTTTTT.